At least ten counts were recorded for the clone carrying this TCR beta chain. Antigen specificity is unknown. Time point meaning: persistent/refractory GD, antithyroid drugs over 5 years with positive TRAb. Scientists built the TCR library using RNA that was extracted from PBMCs. The CDR3 consists of 13 residues. Germline CDR1 is MDHEN and CDR2 is SYDVKM. The V and J ends lost 7 bases and 4 bases, in that order; junction bases with no gene match: 7. This sample was included in a study of regulatory T cells in long-lasting Graves disease. General study results and limits: Persistent patients had a count of shared public clonotypes (2,741) that exceeded that of new patients (around 960).

CDR3 regions were amplified by Arm-PCR using iRepertoire HTBI primers to build TCR beta libraries. TCRdb re-called the multiplex PCR reads through MiXCR, storing one row per CDR3 protein. The sample holds some 450,000 distinct CDR3 sequences, around 20% seen once. V usage is TRBV28 and J usage is TRBJ2-7; 7 nucleotides agree with TRBD2. Sample: peripheral blood mononuclear cells (PBMCs), taken when the disease was refractory, from a patient treated with antithyroid drugs. The receptor was derived from a female donor with Graves disease. The CDR3 DNA reads as TGTGCCAGCACACTTGGGAGGGATTACGAGCAGTACTTC. As protein: CASTLGRDYEQYF.